Sequencing of this T cell receptor (beta chain) was carried out in a study of response to subunit inactivated influenza vaccine. The study's findings and limits: Authors suggested few new T cells are recruited by each seasonal influenza vaccination.

This clonotype was observed a few times. Its target is unknown. TCRdb reprocessed the RT-PCR reads with MiXCR, giving one entry per CDR3 protein. Among about 240,000 distinct CDR3 sequences listed, about 12% were seen once. This CDR3 contains 14 residues. CDR1 is MNHNS and CDR2 is SASEGT in the germline V gene. V shed 6 bases, J shed 3 bases, and the junction held 5 bases outside the gene matches. The rearrangement joins TRBV6-1 to TRBJ1-1; 9 bases map to TRBD1. The clonotype was recovered from a man aged 45-65 years who received an inactivated influenza vaccine. Source: non-naive T cells sorted from PBMCs, taken 14 to 15 days before vaccination. CDR3 in amino acids: CASRQGASHTEAFF. CDR3 bases: TGTGCCAGCAGACAGGGGGCTTCCCACACTGAAGCTTTCTTT.